Described below is a single T cell receptor beta chain sequence and its context. Its antigen is not identified. This record belongs to a study of response to subunit inactivated influenza vaccine. Study results and caveats: The authors suggested that few new T cells are recruited per seasonal influenza vaccination.

Germline V gene sequence: CDR1 MNHEY, CDR2 SVGAGI. Between the trimmed V and J ends, which lost 4 bases and 0 bases, there was a span of 14 bases. The CDR3 runs to 16 residues. A single record per CDR3 protein comes from TCRdb applying MiXCR to the RT-PCR reads. The table lists roughly 630,000 distinct CDR3 sequences, 14% of them singletons, with about 7.6% in the top ten. The source material was PBMCs from blood, sampled approximately 15 days before vaccination. The chain combines TRBV6-5 with TRBJ2-3; no clear D. This TCR derives from a man between 45 and 60 years old who received an inactivated influenza vaccine. The CDR3 DNA is TGTGCCAGCAGTTGGGGAATCAACTCTAGCACAGATACGCAGTATTTT. It translates to CASSWGINSSTDTQYF.